This TCR beta chain derives from a study of cytomegalovirus exposure and HLA in healthy donors. About this clone itself: Antigen: not known.

Findings and caveats of the study: A later analysis, which compared TCR beta chains of equal frequency, found the HLA-associated ones more clonally expanded. When analyzed later, the rates of TCR association showed variation by HLA locus, with DRB1 the most and HLA-C the fewest. TRBV6-2, TRBV6-3 and other indistinguishable V segments were excluded.

CDR1 MDHEN and CDR2 SYDVKM come from the germline V gene. Trimming shortened V by 2 bases and J by 6 bases, and 13 bases separated the two germline ends. The CDR3 runs 15 residues. 13 Jbeta primers and 60 Vbeta primers were used for the PCR. The repertoire was sequenced with immunoSEQ multiplex PCR; TCRdb's copy has only in-frame clones and lacks some. This sample yields about 180,000 clones, of which roughly 80% are seen a single time; roughly 4.5% belongs to the top ten. Sample: PBMCs. The TCR sequence derives from a woman aged 18 to 35 in good health and CMV-seropositive. V and J are TRBV28 and TRBJ2-2; D might be TRBD1 (6 bases). CDR3 DNA sequence: TGTGCCAGCAGTTTAGGGTGGACAGTTCCCGGGGAGCTGTTTTTT. Translated, it gives CASSLGWTVPGELFF.